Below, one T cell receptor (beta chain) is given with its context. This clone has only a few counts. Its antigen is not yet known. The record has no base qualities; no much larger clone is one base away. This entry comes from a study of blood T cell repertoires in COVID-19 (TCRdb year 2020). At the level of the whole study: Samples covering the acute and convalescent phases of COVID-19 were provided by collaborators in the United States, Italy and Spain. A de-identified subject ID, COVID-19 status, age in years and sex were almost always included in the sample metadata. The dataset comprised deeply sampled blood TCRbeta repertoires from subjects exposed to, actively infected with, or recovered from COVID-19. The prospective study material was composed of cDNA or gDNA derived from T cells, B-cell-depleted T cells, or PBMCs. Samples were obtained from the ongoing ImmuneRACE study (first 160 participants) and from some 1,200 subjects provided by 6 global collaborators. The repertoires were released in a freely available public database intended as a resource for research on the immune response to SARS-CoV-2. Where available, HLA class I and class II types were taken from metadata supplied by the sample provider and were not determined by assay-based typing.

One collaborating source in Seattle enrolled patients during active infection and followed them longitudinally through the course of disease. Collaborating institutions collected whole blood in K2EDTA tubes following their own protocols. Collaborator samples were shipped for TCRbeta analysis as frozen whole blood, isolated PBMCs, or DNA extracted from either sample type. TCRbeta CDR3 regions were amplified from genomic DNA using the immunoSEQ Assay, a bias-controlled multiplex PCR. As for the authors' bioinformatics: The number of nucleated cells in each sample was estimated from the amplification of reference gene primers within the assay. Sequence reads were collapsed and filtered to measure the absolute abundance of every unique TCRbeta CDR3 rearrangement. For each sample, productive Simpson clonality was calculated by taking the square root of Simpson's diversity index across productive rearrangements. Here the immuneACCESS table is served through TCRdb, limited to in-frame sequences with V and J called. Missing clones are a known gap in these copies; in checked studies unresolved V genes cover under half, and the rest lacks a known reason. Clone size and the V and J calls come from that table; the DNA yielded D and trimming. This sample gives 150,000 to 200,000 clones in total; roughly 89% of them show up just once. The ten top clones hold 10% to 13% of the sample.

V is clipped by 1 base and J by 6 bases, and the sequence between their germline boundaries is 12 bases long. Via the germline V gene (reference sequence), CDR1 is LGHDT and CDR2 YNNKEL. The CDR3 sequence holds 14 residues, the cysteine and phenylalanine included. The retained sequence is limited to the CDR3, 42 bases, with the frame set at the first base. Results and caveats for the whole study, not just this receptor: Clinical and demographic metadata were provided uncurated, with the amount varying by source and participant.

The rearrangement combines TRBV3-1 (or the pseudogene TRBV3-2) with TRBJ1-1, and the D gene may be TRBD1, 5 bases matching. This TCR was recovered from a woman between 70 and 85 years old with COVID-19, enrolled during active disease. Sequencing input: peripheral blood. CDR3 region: CASSQAGPGAEAFF. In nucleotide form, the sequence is TGTGCCAGCAGCCAAGCCGGGCCGGGGGCTGAAGCTTTCTTT.